The T cell receptor beta chain under discussion was sequenced for a study of blood T cells in healthy people across ages. Study-wide points: Getting older went along with TCR beta diversity per million T cells dropping roughly linearly.

The authors ran a second PCR of roughly 7 to 11 cycles using a sample-barcoded 5' primer and a J-beta primer mix. TCRdb redid the calling of the 5' RACE reads with MiXCR, one entry per CDR3 protein. Among under 700,000 distinct CDR3 sequences listed, around 24% were seen once. CDR3 size: 18 residues. This clonotype was observed a few times. What it binds is not known. In addition, the sample was reused for a study of T cells of mothers and their children.

Sequenced material: blood. This TCR was recovered from a boy aged 10-17 years in good health. J is TRBJ2-1 and V is TRBV6-7; 7 bases agree with TRBD1. The J call may be mistaken, given a closer DNA end match to TRBJ2-7. TRBV6-7 belongs to the ORF category, with a function that is uncertain. This CDR3 is CASSYFTDRVLKAYEQYF. CDR3 coding DNA: TGTGCCAGCAGTTACTTTACTGACAGGGTCCTTAAGGCCTACGAGCAGTACTTC.